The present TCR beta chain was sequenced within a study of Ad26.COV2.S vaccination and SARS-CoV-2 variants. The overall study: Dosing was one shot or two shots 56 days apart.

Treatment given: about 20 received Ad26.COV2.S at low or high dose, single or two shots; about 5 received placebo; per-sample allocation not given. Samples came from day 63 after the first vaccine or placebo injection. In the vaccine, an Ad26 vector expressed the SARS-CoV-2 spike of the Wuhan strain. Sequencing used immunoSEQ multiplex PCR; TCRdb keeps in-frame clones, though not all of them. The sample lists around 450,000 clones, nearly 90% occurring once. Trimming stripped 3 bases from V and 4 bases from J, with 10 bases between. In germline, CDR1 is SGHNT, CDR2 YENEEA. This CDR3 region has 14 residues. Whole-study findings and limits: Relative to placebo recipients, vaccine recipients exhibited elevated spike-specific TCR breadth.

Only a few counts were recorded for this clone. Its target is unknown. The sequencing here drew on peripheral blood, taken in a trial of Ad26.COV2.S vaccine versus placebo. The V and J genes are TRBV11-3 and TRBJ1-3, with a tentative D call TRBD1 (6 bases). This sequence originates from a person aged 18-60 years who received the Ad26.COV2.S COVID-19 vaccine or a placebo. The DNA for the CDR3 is TGTGCCAGCAGCTTTTCCAGGGGAGGAAACACCATATATTTT. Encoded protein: CASSFSRGGNTIYF.